Here is one TCR beta chain with its context. This clone showed up just once. What antigen it recognizes has not been identified. No base-level quality is on record; no much larger clone is a single base apart. The protocol used for the library was the immunoSEQ multiplex PCR assay. TCRdb re-hosts the immuneACCESS table, in-frame sequences only. Its copies lack some clones; in the studies checked, an unresolved V gene accounts for under half of them, and the cause for the rest is not known. The sample table holds about 55,000 clones, of which about 96% were seen once. Of the sample, 1.1% is held by the ten largest clones. The sample belongs to a study of control samples from healthy donors and cancer patients (dated by TCRdb to 2019 to 2021). The CDR3 contains 16 residues, cysteine and phenylalanine counted. Of all the DNA, just the CDR3 is kept, 48 bases in frame from base 1. Per the germline V gene (reference sequence), LNHNV is the CDR1 and YYDKDF is the CDR2. The V end gives up 0 bases and the J end 7 bases, leaving 7 bases in the junction not matched to a gene.

Sequencing used blood. This TCR was recovered from a woman aged 18-35 years in good health. The chain is made from TRBV15 and TRBJ2-1, and TRBD1 matches 9 of the central bases. The nucleotides read TGTGCCACCAGCAGAGATTCCGGGACAGGGAGTAATGAGCAGTTCTTC. This sequence encodes CATSRDSGTGSNEQFF.